This paragraph reports one TCR beta chain. This CDR3 region has 20 residues. The germline CDR1 and CDR2 sequences are SGHTA and FQGNSA. Trimming at V came to 1 base and at J to 0 bases, leaving 10 bases not matched to a gene. The sample belongs to a study of neurological immune-mediated disorders. Every sequencing run generated in excess of 180 million TCR-beta sequences. These sequences covered 15-18 subjects. TCRdb passed the 5' RACE reads through MiXCR, listing each CDR3 protein once. The table includes roughly 47,000 distinct CDR3 sequences, less than 5% detected once. V is TRBV7-2 and J is TRBJ2-1; the match to TRBD2 covers 12 bases. Sequenced sample: PBMCs. The clonotype originates from a woman in her fifties or sixties with multiple sclerosis. The CDR3 DNA reads TGTGCCAGCAGCTTAGGGGGGGGAGGACTAGCGGGAAGCTCCTACAATGAGCAGTTCTTC. Translating it yields CASSLGGGGLAGSSYNEQFF.